A selection of T cell receptor beta chains follows, all from one sample in a study of T cell responses to AZD1222 COVID-19 vaccine. The method was immunoSEQ multiplex PCR; TCRdb's version includes in-frame clones alone and lacks a portion of them. The sample includes approximately 110,000 clones, 70% to 90% of them seen just once. The sample in question was peripheral blood, obtained on day 0 of AZD1222 vaccination. These receptors originate from an adult in good health. Both conserved end residues are part of each CDR3. A D gene is named only where the DNA matches it firmly. For some rows the clone size is stated as once, few or many, or as a class when expanded; others skip it.

d_call,j_call,v_call,clone_size,cdr3_nt,cdr3_aa
NA,TRBJ1-1,TRBV5-1,NA,TGCGCCAGCAGCTTAAGGGCGAACACTGAAGCTTTCTTT,CASSLRANTEAFF
NA,TRBJ2-7,TRBV4-3,NA,TGCGCCAGCAGCCAGCGCGGGACAAAGAGCTCCTACGAGCAGTACTTC,CASSQRGTKSSYEQYF
NA,TRBJ1-1,TRBV5-6,NA,TGTGCCAGCAGCTTGGTCAGCATGAACACTGAAGCTTTCTTT,CASSLVSMNTEAFF
TRBD1,TRBJ1-1,TRBV20-1,NA,TGCAGTGCTAGTGGGTCTCAGGGGGCAATGGCTGAAGCTTTCTTT,CSASGSQGAMAEAFF
TRBD1,TRBJ1-3,TRBV6-2/TRBV6-3,NA,TGTGCCAGCAGTTACCCCGAACTAGACAGGGGACCTGGAAACACCATATATTTT,CASSYPELDRGPGNTIYF
NA,TRBJ1-5,TRBV27,few,TGTGCCAGCAGTCCTCGACCAGACGCAGGATTCAATCAGCCCCAGCATTTT,CASSPRPDAGFNQPQHF
TRBD1,TRBJ1-2,TRBV9,NA,TGTGCCAGCAGCGTAGCCAAGACAGGGTCAAACCATGGCTACACCTTC,CASSVAKTGSNHGYTF
NA,TRBJ2-1,TRBV7-6,NA,TGTGCCAGCAGCTTAGGTCCTAGTGTCTATGAGCAGTTCTTC,CASSLGPSVYEQFF
NA,TRBJ2-1,TRBV13,NA,TGTGCCAGCAGCTTAGGGGTGCTTAGCTCCTACAATGAGCAGTTCTTC,CASSLGVLSSYNEQFF
TRBD2,TRBJ2-5,TRBV9,NA,TGTGCCAGCAGCGTAGTAGCGGGGAACCAAGAGACCCAGTACTTC,CASSVVAGNQETQYF
NA,TRBJ2-3,TRBV19,NA,TGTGCCACCTTAACCACCAGGGGAGGCCTTCCAGATACGCAGTATTTT,CATLTTRGGLPDTQYF
NA,TRBJ1-6,TRBV12-3/TRBV12-4,NA,TGTGCCAGCAGTCCAGGGGCTGACTCACCCCTCCACTTT,CASSPGADSPLHF
TRBD2,TRBJ2-5,TRBV5-1,NA,TGCGCCAGCAGCCTGGGGGGAGCGGGGTCTGAAGAGACCCAGTACTTC,CASSLGGAGSEETQYF
TRBD1,TRBJ2-7,TRBV19,NA,TGTGCCAGTAGTTCCGGGACAGGGGCCTACGAGCAGTACTTC,CASSSGTGAYEQYF
NA,TRBJ1-1,TRBV27,once,TGTGCCAGCACCCAATCTCACGGCACTGAAGCTTTCTTT,CASTQSHGTEAFF
NA,TRBJ1-6,TRBV6-4,NA,TGTGCCAGCAGTGACCGTCGAGGCAATTCACCCCTCCACTTT,CASSDRRGNSPLHF
NA,TRBJ2-7,TRBV27,NA,TGTGCCAGCAGCCCCTTTACGAGCTACGAGCAGTACTTC,CASSPFTSYEQYF
NA,TRBJ1-5,TRBV5-3,NA,TGTGCCAGAAGCTTGGGGTTAAGGGCCTTATATAGCAATCAGCCCCAGCATTTT,CARSLGLRALYSNQPQHF
TRBD1,TRBJ1-4,TRBV28,NA,TGTGCCAGCAGTTCCGGGACAGGGCCTAATGAAAAACTGTTTTTT,CASSSGTGPNEKLFF
NA,TRBJ2-2,TRBV28,NA,TGTGCCAGCAGTGTGGGACCGTCGCGCGAGCTGTTTTTT,CASSVGPSRELFF
NA,TRBJ2-1,TRBV2,once,TGTGCCAGCAGTGTTCGCAGCTGGGGGAATGAGCAGTTCTTC,CASSVRSWGNEQFF
TRBD1,TRBJ1-6,TRBV5-4,NA,TGTGCCAGCAGCTCCGACCCAGGGGGCGCATATTCACCCCTCCACTTT,CASSSDPGGAYSPLHF
NA,TRBJ1-6,TRBV6-5,NA,TGTGCCAGCAGTTACTCCTGGACGTCATATAATTCACCCCTCCACTTT,CASSYSWTSYNSPLHF
TRBD1,TRBJ1-5,TRBV19,NA,TGTGCCAGTAGCCCGACAGGGTTCGACAATCAGCCCCAGCATTTT,CASSPTGFDNQPQHF
NA,TRBJ1-3,TRBV6-5,NA,TGTGCCAGCAGTTACGGACAGACCAACTCTGGAAACACCATATATTTT,CASSYGQTNSGNTIYF